A selection of T cell receptor beta chains follows, all from one sample in a study of blood T cell repertoires in COVID-19. Sequencing used immunoSEQ multiplex PCR; TCRdb keeps in-frame clones, though not all of them. The sample shows 200,000 to 300,000 clones, about 82% of them seen only once. The specimen was peripheral blood. These receptors all come from an older woman with active or convalescent COVID-19. CDR3s include the opening cysteine and the closing phenylalanine or tryptophan. Fields, in order: CDR3 protein, J gene, V gene.

CDR3: CASSLSGVPNEKLFF; J: TRBJ1-4; V: TRBV7-9
CDR3: CASNPRGGSYNEQFF; J: TRBJ2-1; V: TRBV6-5
CDR3: CASSLGGDWPYGYTF; J: TRBJ1-2; V: TRBV28
CDR3: CASSPNTDEAFF; J: TRBJ1-1; V: TRBV27
CDR3: CASSGTVENQFF; J: TRBJ1-4; V: TRBV6-2/TRBV6-3
CDR3: CASSAWTGSNEKLFF; J: TRBJ1-4; V: TRBV6-5
CDR3: CASSAFRGGNTDTQYF; J: TRBJ2-3; V: TRBV9
CDR3: CASSSGTPAFNSPLHF; J: TRBJ1-6; V: TRBV5-4
CDR3: CASSLPGVGNEQFF; J: TRBJ2-1; V: TRBV5-1
CDR3: CSVEEEEGASGANVLTF; J: TRBJ2-6; V: TRBV29-1
CDR3: CASSFQGAGNQPQHF; J: TRBJ1-5; V: TRBV7-8
CDR3: CASSLASASYNEQFF; J: TRBJ2-1; V: TRBV11-2
CDR3: CASSLEAGNTEAFF; J: TRBJ1-1; V: TRBV5-1
CDR3: CASSLGPSRGETQYF; J: TRBJ2-5; V: TRBV5-4
CDR3: CASSLEASGPPRELFF; J: TRBJ2-2; V: TRBV28
CDR3: CASSIDLAESSYEQYF; J: TRBJ2-7; V: TRBV19
CDR3: CASSLSFGGKGYYNEQFF; J: TRBJ2-1; V: TRBV27
CDR3: CASGPGLAINTGELFF; J: TRBJ2-2; V: TRBV2
CDR3: CASRQQEGDRQETQYF; J: TRBJ2-5; V: TRBV4-2
CDR3: CASSSDRGTQYF; J: TRBJ2-5; V: TRBV7-9
CDR3: CASSSALAGVEQFF; J: TRBJ2-1; V: TRBV5-1
CDR3: CASSPTAGVGYTF; J: TRBJ1-2; V: TRBV11-3